The T cell receptor beta chain described here comes from a study of shared clonotypes between healthy human individuals. This clone was counted a single time. What it binds is unknown. Study-level results: Clonotype sharing among the donors was expected to vary with sequencing depth. Some clonotypes were shared by all four sorted-subset donors, while others were not shared. The non-shared ones had lower generation probabilities than the shared ones. Roughly 5% of naive CD4 clonotypes were shared across four donors.

This table comes from immunoSEQ multiplex PCR, and its TCRdb copy is limited to in-frame clones, with some not included. The profile shows millions of clones, 90% to 95% of them singletons. The TCR originated in a man between 18 and 29 years old in good health. Some clones in this sample may be carry-over from other donors' samples. The sequenced sample was naive CD4+ T cells from PBMCs. Sample subset: CD45RA+ positively selected.

The CDR3 protein is CASSSQGGLAYEQYF. The CDR3 region has the DNA TGTGCCAGCAGCTCCCAGGGGGGACTAGCCTACGAGCAGTACTTC. The chain uses TRBV7-8 and TRBJ2-7; a weak D match, TRBD2 (8 bases). CDR1 and CDR2 (germline): SGHVS, FQNEAQ. The CDR3 runs to 15 residues. V lost 4 bases and J 2 bases, leaving 15 bases between the germline ends.